A single sample gave rise to the 22 T cell receptor beta chains below, sequenced in a study of CD8 T cells in Susac syndrome. Reverse transcription of 0.5 to 1 ug RNA was performed with random hexamers. TCRdb used MiXCR to reprocess the immunoSEQ multiplex PCR reads, holding one entry per CDR3 protein. The sample has 200,000 to 300,000 distinct CDR3 sequences; almost 97% are singletons. Sequencing used CD4+ T cells from PBMCs. The receptors come from a human donor with Susac syndrome.

The V and J genes are TRBV27 and TRBJ2-7, with D uncertain. V lost 6 bases, J lost 4 bases, and 13 bases lay in between. The CDR3 totals 13 residues. Germline loops: CDR1 MNHEY, CDR2 SMNVEV (reference sequence). CDR3 amino acids: CASSRKPGYEQYF. Here the CDR3 DNA reads TGTGCCAGCAGCCGGAAGCCAGGATACGAGCAGTACTTC.

The genes are TRBV4-1 and TRBJ1-2; D gene uncertain. CDR3 length equals 13 residues. The V end lost 1 base, the J end lost 8 bases, and 11 bases lay between the germline ends. Germline CDR1 MGHRA, CDR2 YSYEKL. The CDR3 coding sequence is TGCGCCAGCAGCCAAGTTCCGAGCATGGGCTACACCTTC. This gives the protein CASSQVPSMGYTF.

The chain joins TRBV18 to TRBJ2-5; 10 nucleotides agree with TRBD1. This CDR3 spans 17 amino acids. Germline-derived CDR1 and CDR2 are KGHSH and LQKENI. The ends lost 4 bases at V and 2 bases at J; junction bases unmatched: 10. CDR3 bases: TGTGCCAGCTCACGAGCCGGACCGGGACAGGGGCAAGAGACCCAGTACTTC. This sequence encodes CASSRAGPGQGQETQYF.

The CDR3 sequence is CASSLTFSLQGDGYTF. The CDR3 DNA reads TGCGCCAGCAGCTTGACCTTCTCCTTGCAGGGCGATGGCTACACCTTC. The V gene is TRBV5-1, the J gene TRBJ1-2, with D tentatively TRBD1 (5 bases). The CDR3 has 16 residues. Between the trimmed V and J ends, which lost 1 base and 6 bases, there was a span of 19 bases. In germline, CDR1 is SGHRS, CDR2 YFSETQ.

This chain uses TRBV2 with TRBJ1-1; 7 nucleotides align to TRBD1. J was trimmed by 0 bases and V by 6 bases; bases with no gene match: 4. The CDR3 totals 14 residues. The germline gives CDR1 SNHLY, CDR2 FYNNEI. This chain's CDR3 is CASRYRGLNTEAFF. In DNA, the CDR3 is TGTGCCAGCAGGTACAGGGGCTTGAACACTGAAGCTTTCTTT.

The sample holds one count of this clonotype. The chain combines TRBV3-1 with TRBJ1-2; D remains unclear. From germline, CDR1 is LGHDT and CDR2 YNNKEL (reference sequence). This CDR3 contains 14 residues. Trimming removed 1 base at V and 8 bases at J, with 14 bases between. The CDR3 spells CASSQGPRSRGYTF. Written as DNA, the CDR3 is TGTGCCAGCAGCCAAGGGCCCCGATCGAGGGGCTACACCTTC.

The chain couples TRBV3-1 to TRBJ2-1; D is possibly TRBD2 (6 bases). V was clipped by 3 bases and J by 4 bases, with 16 bases between them. The CDR3 spans 16 residues. Germline V lookup: CDR1 LGHDT, CDR2 YNNKEL (reference sequence). The CDR3 region has the DNA TGTGCCAGCAGCCAGGAAGACTCCGCGGGGTACAATGAGCAGTTCTTC. Translation gives CASSQEDSAGYNEQFF.

V is TRBV28 and J is TRBJ2-5, with 7 bases aligning to TRBD1. From germline, CDR1 is MDHEN and CDR2 SYDVKM. This CDR3 has 15 residues. Trimming removed 2 bases from V and 5 bases from J; junction bases left unmatched: 8. CDR3 nucleotides: TGTGCCAGCAGTTTAAAGGGACAGAGACGGGAGACCCAGTACTTC. Its protein product is CASSLKGQRRETQYF.

V and J are TRBV29-1 and TRBJ2-3; no firm D call. CDR1 is SQVTM and CDR2 is ANQGSEA in the germline V gene. V was clipped by 6 bases and J by 4 bases, with 8 bases between them. CDR3 length equals 11 residues. CDR3 coding DNA: TGCAGCGTCCAGAACCCAGATACGCAGTATTTT. It codes for CSVQNPDTQYF.

The rearrangement links TRBV15 to TRBJ2-7; D assignment may be TRBD1 or TRBD2 (5 bases each). Germline V gene lookup returns CDR1 LNHNV and CDR2 YYDKDF (reference sequence). CDR3 length: 16 amino acids. Trimming pared 5 bases from V and 5 bases from J, leaving 22 bases between. The CDR3 coding sequence is TGTGCCACCAGCCCAAGTCGGGTCGGCAGGGACGACGAGCAGTACTTC. It encodes CATSPSRVGRDDEQYF.

The V gene is TRBV18, the J gene TRBJ2-5; D tentatively fits TRBD1 or TRBD2 (6 bases each). The CDR3 loop spans 12 amino acids. Trimming shortened V by 11 bases and J by 2 bases, and 12 bases separated the two germline ends. Germline V gene sequence: CDR1 KGHSH, CDR2 LQKENI. The CDR3 DNA sequence: TGTGCCGGGGGGCCGACGCAAGAGACCCAGTACTTC. Its translation: CAGGPTQETQYF.

The chain is built from TRBV5-1 and TRBJ2-7, with 8 bases identical to TRBD2. The germline CDR1 and CDR2 sequences are SGHRS and YFSETQ. Trimming at V came to 4 bases and at J to 1 base, leaving 7 bases not matched to a gene. The CDR3 is 15 amino acids. This CDR3 is CASSPGGARSYEQYF. CDR3 sequence (DNA): TGCGCCAGCAGCCCGGGGGGGGCCAGATCCTACGAGCAGTACTTC.

The chain uses TRBV30 and TRBJ1-1; D gene ambiguous. V lost 5 bases and J 0 bases, leaving 4 bases between the germline ends. Germline assignment: CDR1 GTSNPN and CDR2 SVGIG (reference sequence). The CDR3 has 11 amino acids. The CDR3, as DNA: TGTGCCTGGGATTTGAACACTGAAGCTTTCTTT. This codes for CAWDLNTEAFF.

The chain couples TRBV20-1 to TRBJ2-3; D unclear. Trimming stripped 5 bases from V and 2 bases from J, with 14 bases between. Germline CDR1 DFQATT, CDR2 SNEGSKA (reference sequence). The CDR3 loop spans 14 amino acids. CDR3 region: CSAVRGRYTDTQYF. The CDR3 nucleotides read TGCAGTGCTGTTAGAGGTCGTTACACAGATACGCAGTATTTT.

The chain has TRBV15 and TRBJ2-7, with TRBD1 identical over 8 bases. Germline CDR1 reads LNHNV; CDR2 reads YYDKDF (reference sequence). V lost 2 bases and J lost 2; bases outside the gene matches: 5. The length of the CDR3 is 15 residues. The CDR3 here is CATSRIPGQAYEQYF. In DNA, the CDR3 is TGTGCCACCAGCAGAATCCCGGGACAGGCCTACGAGCAGTACTTC.

The gene calls are TRBV5-4 and TRBJ2-3; unclear D gene. The CDR3 covers 16 residues. V was trimmed by 2 bases and J by 4 bases, leaving 17 bases between them. In germline, CDR1 is SGHNT, CDR2 YYREEE (reference sequence). The CDR3 loop reads CASSFWRRMSADTQYF. CDR3 nucleotides: TGTGCCAGCAGCTTTTGGCGGAGAATGAGCGCAGATACGCAGTATTTT.

The rearrangement joins TRBV28 to TRBJ1-2; D gene uncertain. The CDR3 is 12 amino acids. Trimming cost V 2 bases and J 7 bases, with 8 bases left between them. Germline assignment: CDR1 MDHEN and CDR2 SYDVKM. Here the CDR3 reads CASSLAASGYTF. The CDR3 DNA is TGTGCCAGCAGTTTAGCAGCCTCTGGCTACACCTTC.

This rearrangement joins TRBV27 to TRBJ1-2; 9 bases are a match to TRBD1. Per the germline V gene, CDR1 is MNHEY and CDR2 is SMNVEV (reference sequence). The junction had 10 bases not matched to a gene; V was cut back by 4 bases and J by 4 bases. The CDR3 length is 16 residues. DNA of the CDR3: TGTGCCAGCAGTTCTCTAGGGACAGGGAATCTCTATGGCTACACCTTC. Its translation: CASSSLGTGNLYGYTF.

This rearrangement joins TRBV12-3 or TRBV12-4 to TRBJ2-7, with no clear D. This CDR3 has 14 amino acids. The V end was cut by 3 bases, the J end by 0 bases, with 9 bases between. CDR3 sequence (DNA): TGTGCCAGCAGTTTCATGGGTACCTCCTACGAGCAGTACTTC. Amino acid sequence: CASSFMGTSYEQYF.

This chain uses TRBV6-6 with TRBJ1-5; TRBD1 might be the D (5 bases). This CDR3 comprises 16 residues. Trimming cost V 7 bases and J 0 bases, with 16 bases left between them. CDR1 MNHNY and CDR2 SVGAGI come from the germline V gene (reference sequence). The CDR3 DNA reads TGTGCCAGCACCTACGGGGGGTGGGATAGCAATCAGCCCCAGCATTTT. This gives the protein CASTYGGWDSNQPQHF.

The chain carries TRBV28 and TRBJ2-3, with no clear D. V was trimmed by 3 bases and J by 0 bases, leaving 13 bases between them. The germline V gene encodes CDR1 MDHEN and CDR2 SYDVKM. CDR3 length: 16 residues. The CDR3 reads CASSLFGRSSTDTQYF. The CDR3 DNA reads as TGTGCCAGCAGTTTGTTCGGCAGGTCTAGCACAGATACGCAGTATTTT. The full variable domain, rest sourced from reference TRBV28 and TRBJ2-3, is DVKVTQSSRYLVKRTGEKVFLECVQDMDHENMFWYRQDPGLGLRLIYFSYDVKMKEKGDIPEGYSVSREKKERFSLILESASTNQTSMYLCASSLFGRSSTDTQYFGPGTRLTVL.

This clonotype was seen a single time. The rearrangement joins TRBV29-1 to TRBJ1-3; D not resolved. The V gene lost 4 bases and the J gene lost 3 bases, with 4 bases spanning the gap. Germline assignment: CDR1 SQVTM and CDR2 ANQGSEA. The CDR3 is 11 residues long. CDR3 bases: TGCAGCGTTGGATTTGGAAACACCATATATTTT. It codes for CSVGFGNTIYF.